This T cell receptor beta chain was identified in a study of cytomegalovirus exposure and HLA in healthy donors. Study observations and caveats: There were several of the most significant clusters that appeared linked to common viral pathogens in a later analysis. Apparent HLA restriction characterized most CMV-associated TCR beta chains in a later analysis. The authors listed 164 TCR beta chains as cytomegalovirus-associated.

A word on this clone: Its antigen is as yet unknown.

PCR involved 60 Vbeta and 13 Jbeta primers. Clones were read by immunoSEQ multiplex PCR, and TCRdb kept only the in-frame ones, dropping some. The data contain 160,000 or so clones, around 84% of them singletons. Trimming pared 4 bases from V and 5 bases from J, leaving 17 bases between. Per the germline V gene, CDR1 is MDHEN and CDR2 is SYDVKM. This CDR3 is 16 amino acids long. Sequencing was carried out using PBMCs. The receptor's source is a young man in good health and CMV-seronegative. The chain combines TRBV28 with TRBJ2-2, with D maybe TRBD1 (5 bases). Here the CDR3 DNA reads TGTGCCAGCAGTTCCTTATTCCCCAGGGTTACCGGGGAGCTGTTTTTT. This sequence encodes CASSSLFPRVTGELFF.